The 7 T cell receptor beta chains below all came from one sample that was sequenced in a study of T cell responses to AZD1222 COVID-19 vaccine. Clones were read by immunoSEQ multiplex PCR, and TCRdb kept only the in-frame ones, dropping some. The sample records roughly 180,000 clones, 90% to 95% being singletons. The specimen was peripheral blood, collected on day 0 of AZD1222 vaccination. The receptors originated from an adult in good health.

This clone was seen once. The genes are TRBV19 and TRBJ1-1; D uncertain. The CDR3 runs 14 residues. Germline V gives CDR1 LNHDA, CDR2 SQIVND (reference sequence). V gave up 5 bases and J gave up 1 base, with 11 bases separating them. CDR3 nucleotide sequence: TGTGCCAGTAGTCCACGGACGGCGAACACTGAAGCTTTCTTT. Amino acids: CASSPRTANTEAFF.

V is TRBV7-2 and J is TRBJ2-3, with D hard to call. Between the trimmed V and J ends, which lost 5 bases and 2 bases, there was a span of 8 bases. The CDR3 is made up of 13 amino acids. Germline V CDR1 and CDR2: SGHTA, FQGNSA. CDR3 in DNA: TGTGCCAGCAGCCCGGCTTCCACAGATACGCAGTATTTT. Its protein product is CASSPASTDTQYF.

The chain is built from TRBV5-1 and TRBJ2-1, with 10 bases matching TRBD1. CDR3 size: 16 residues. The germline CDR1 and CDR2 sequences are SGHRS and YFSETQ. V was pared by 4 bases and J by 2 bases, with 6 bases of the junction left unmatched. Here the CDR3 reads CASSTRQGAAYNEQFF. DNA of the CDR3: TGCGCCAGCAGCACCAGACAGGGGGCTGCCTACAATGAGCAGTTCTTC.

The genes are TRBV11-1 and TRBJ2-2; D possibly uses TRBD1 or TRBD2 (5 bases each). The CDR3 extends over 16 amino acids. The germline CDR1 and CDR2 sequences are SGHAT and FQDESV (reference sequence). The V end was cut by 8 bases, the J end by 3 bases, with 19 bases between. CDR3 loop: CASPKTPRDHTGELFF. The DNA for the CDR3 is TGTGCCAGCCCCAAGACCCCCAGGGACCACACCGGGGAGCTGTTTTTT.

V is TRBV10-2 and J is TRBJ2-3; TRBD2 matches at 9 bases. V shed 1 base, J shed 4 bases, and the junction held 3 bases outside the gene matches. The CDR3 extends over 15 amino acids. CDR1 is WSHSY and CDR2 is SAAADI in the germline V gene. CDR3 sequence: CASSEFLAGADTQYF. As DNA, the CDR3 is TGCGCCAGCAGTGAGTTTTTAGCGGGAGCAGATACGCAGTATTTT.

This chain joins TRBV28 and TRBJ1-6; D gene unclear. The germline CDR1 and CDR2 sequences are MDHEN and SYDVKM. The CDR3 runs to 14 residues. Trimming stripped 7 bases from V and 0 bases from J, with 7 bases between. The CDR3 DNA is TGTGCCAGCACCGGGCGCTCCTATAATTCACCCCTCCACTTT. Its protein is CASTGRSYNSPLHF.

The chain uses TRBV7-2 and TRBJ2-3; tentative D call: TRBD2 (5 bases). V was shortened by 5 bases and J by 2 bases, with 8 bases between the two germline ends. Per germline, CDR1 SGHTA and CDR2 FQGNSA. CDR3 length equals 13 residues. Here the CDR3 reads CASSHDYTDTQYF. The CDR3 region has the DNA TGTGCCAGCAGCCATGACTACACAGATACGCAGTATTTT.